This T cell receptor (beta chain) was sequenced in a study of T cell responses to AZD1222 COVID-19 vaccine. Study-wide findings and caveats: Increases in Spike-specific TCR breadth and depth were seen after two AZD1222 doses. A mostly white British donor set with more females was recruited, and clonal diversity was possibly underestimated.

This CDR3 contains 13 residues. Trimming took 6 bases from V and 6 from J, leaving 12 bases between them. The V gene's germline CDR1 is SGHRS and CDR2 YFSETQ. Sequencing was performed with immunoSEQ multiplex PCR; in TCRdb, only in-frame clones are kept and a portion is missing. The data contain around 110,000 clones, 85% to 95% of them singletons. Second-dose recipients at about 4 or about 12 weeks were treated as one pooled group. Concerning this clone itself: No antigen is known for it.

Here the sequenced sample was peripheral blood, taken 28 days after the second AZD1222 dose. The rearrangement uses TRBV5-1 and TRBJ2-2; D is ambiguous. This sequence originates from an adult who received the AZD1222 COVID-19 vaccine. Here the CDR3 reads CASNQLVSGELFF. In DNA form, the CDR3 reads TGCGCCAGCAATCAGTTGGTATCCGGGGAGCTGTTTTTT. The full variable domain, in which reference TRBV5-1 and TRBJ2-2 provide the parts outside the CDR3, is KAGVTQTPRYLIKTRGQQVTLSCSPISGHRSVSWYQQTPGQGLQFLFEYFSETQRNKGNFPGRFSGRQFSNSRSEMNVSTLELGDSALYLCASNQLVSGELFFGEGSRLTVL.